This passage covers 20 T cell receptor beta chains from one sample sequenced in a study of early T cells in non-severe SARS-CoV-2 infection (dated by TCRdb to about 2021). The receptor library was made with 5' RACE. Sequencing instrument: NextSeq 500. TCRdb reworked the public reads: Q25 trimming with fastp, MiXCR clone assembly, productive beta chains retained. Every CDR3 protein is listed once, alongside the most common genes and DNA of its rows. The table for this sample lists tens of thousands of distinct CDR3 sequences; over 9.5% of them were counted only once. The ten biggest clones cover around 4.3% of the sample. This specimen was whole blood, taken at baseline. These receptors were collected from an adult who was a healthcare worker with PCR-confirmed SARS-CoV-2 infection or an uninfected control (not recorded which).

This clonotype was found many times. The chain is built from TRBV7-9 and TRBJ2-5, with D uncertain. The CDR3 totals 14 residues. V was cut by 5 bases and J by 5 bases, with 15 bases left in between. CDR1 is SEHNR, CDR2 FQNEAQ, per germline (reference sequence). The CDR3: CASSLAASWETQYF. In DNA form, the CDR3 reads TGTGCCAGCAGCCTGGCAGCCTCTTGGGAGACCCAGTACTTC.

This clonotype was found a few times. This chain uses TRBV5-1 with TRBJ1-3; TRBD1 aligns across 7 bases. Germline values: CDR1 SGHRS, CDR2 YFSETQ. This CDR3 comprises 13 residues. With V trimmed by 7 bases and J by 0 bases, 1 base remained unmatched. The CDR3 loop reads CASRTGSGNTIYF. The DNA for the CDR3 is TGCGCCAGCCGGACAGGCTCTGGAAACACCATATATTTT.

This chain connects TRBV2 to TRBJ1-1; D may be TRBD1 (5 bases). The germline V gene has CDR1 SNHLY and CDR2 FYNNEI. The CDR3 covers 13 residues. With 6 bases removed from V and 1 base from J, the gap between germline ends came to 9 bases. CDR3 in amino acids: CASRITGNTEAFF. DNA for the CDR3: TGTGCCAGCAGGATAACAGGGAACACTGAAGCTTTCTTT.

The CDR3 bases are TGCGCCAGCAGAGTTAGCGGGAGGGCCATCGATGAGCAGTTCTTC. Amino acids: CASRVSGRAIDEQFF. The chain links TRBV10-2 to TRBJ2-1; 11 bases fit TRBD2. This CDR3 has 15 residues. Trimming took 6 bases from V and 8 from J; bases not matched to a gene: 9. CDR1 and CDR2 (germline): WSHSY, SAAADI.

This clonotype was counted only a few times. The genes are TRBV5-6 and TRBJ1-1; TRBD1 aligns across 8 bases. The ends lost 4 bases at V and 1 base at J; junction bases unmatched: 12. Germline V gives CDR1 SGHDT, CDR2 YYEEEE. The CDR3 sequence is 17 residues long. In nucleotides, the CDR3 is TGTGCCAGCAGCCGGCTCATGAACAGGGGGACGAACACTGAAGCTTTCTTT. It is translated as CASSRLMNRGTNTEAFF. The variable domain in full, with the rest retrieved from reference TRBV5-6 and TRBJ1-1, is DAGVTQSPTHLIKTRGQQVTLRCSPKSGHDTVSWYQQALGQGPQFIFQYYEEEERQRGNFPDRFSGHQFPNYSSELNVNALLLGDSALYLCASSRLMNRGTNTEAFFGQGTRLTVV.

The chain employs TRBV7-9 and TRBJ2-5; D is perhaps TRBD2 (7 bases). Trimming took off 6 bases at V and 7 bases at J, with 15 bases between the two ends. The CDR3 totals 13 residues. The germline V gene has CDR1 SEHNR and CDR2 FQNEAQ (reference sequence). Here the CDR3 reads CASRRPGGATQYF. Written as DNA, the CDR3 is TGTGCCAGCAGACGCCCTGGGGGGGCGACCCAGTACTTC.

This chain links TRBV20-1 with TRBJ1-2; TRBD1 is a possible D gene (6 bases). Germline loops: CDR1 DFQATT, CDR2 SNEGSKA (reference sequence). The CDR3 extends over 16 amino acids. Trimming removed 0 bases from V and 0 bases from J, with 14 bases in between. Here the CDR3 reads CSARDRGTGSNYGYTF. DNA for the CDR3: TGCAGTGCTAGAGATCGGGGCACAGGGTCTAACTATGGCTACACCTTC.

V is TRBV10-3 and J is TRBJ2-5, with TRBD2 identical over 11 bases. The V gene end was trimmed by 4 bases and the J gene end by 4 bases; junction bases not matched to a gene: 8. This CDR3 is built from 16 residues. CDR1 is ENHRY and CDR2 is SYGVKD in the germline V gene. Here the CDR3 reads CAISGTGLAGGETQYF. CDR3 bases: TGTGCCATCAGTGGAACGGGGCTAGCGGGAGGAGAGACCCAGTACTTC.

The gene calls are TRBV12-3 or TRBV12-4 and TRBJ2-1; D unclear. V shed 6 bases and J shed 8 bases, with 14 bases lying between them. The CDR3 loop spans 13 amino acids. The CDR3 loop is CASSPLAAHEQFF. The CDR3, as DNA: TGTGCCAGCAGCCCGCTGGCGGCTCATGAGCAGTTCTTC.

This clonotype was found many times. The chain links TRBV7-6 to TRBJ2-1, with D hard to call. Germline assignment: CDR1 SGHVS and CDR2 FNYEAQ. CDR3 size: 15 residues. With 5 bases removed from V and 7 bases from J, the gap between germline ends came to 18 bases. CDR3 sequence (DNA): TGTGCCAGCAGCCTACCACCTAACTCGGATAATGAGCAGTTCTTC. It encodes CASSLPPNSDNEQFF.

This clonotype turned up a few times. CDR3 coding DNA: TGTGCCAGCAGCCTGGACAGGGTTCATGAAAAACTGTTTTTT. Translation gives CASSLDRVHEKLFF. The chain is built from TRBV6-6 and TRBJ1-4, with TRBD1 matching over 8 bases. From germline, CDR1 is MNHNY and CDR2 SVGAGI (reference sequence). After removal of 6 bases from V and 6 bases from J, the junction contained 6 bases not matched to a gene. This CDR3 contains 14 residues.

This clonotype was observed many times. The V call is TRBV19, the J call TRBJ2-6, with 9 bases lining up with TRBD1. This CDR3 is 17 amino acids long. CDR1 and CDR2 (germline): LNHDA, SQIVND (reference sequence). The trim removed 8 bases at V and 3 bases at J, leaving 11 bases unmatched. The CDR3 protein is CASHRGQGPLGANVLTF. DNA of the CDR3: TGTGCCAGTCACCGGGGACAGGGACCTCTTGGGGCCAACGTCCTGACTTTC.

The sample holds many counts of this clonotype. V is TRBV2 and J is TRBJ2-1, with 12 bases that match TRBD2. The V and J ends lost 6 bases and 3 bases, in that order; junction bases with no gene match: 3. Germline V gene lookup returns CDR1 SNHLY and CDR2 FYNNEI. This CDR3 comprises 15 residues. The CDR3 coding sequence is TGTGCCAGCAGGCGGACTAGCGGGAACTACAATGAGCAGTTCTTC. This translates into CASRRTSGNYNEQFF.

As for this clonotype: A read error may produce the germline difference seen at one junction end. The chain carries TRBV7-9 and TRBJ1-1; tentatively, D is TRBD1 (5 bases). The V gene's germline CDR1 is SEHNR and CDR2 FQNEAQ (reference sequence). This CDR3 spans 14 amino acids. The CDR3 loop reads CAGSLERTSTEAFF. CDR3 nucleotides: TGTGCCGGCAGCTTAGAAAGGACATCCACTGAAGCTTTCTTT.

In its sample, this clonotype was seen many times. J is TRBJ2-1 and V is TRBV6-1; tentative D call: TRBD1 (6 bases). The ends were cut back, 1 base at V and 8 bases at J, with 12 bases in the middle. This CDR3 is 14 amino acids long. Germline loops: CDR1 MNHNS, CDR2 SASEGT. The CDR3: CASSEVTGRDEQFF. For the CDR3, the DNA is TGTGCCAGCAGTGAAGTTACAGGGCGGGATGAGCAGTTCTTC.

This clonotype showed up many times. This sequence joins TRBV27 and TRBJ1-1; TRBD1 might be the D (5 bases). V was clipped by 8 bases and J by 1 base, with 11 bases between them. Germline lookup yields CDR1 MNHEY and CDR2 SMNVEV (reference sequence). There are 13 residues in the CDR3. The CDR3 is CASVRGPNTEAFF. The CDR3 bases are TGTGCCAGCGTCCGGGGCCCGAACACTGAAGCTTTCTTT.

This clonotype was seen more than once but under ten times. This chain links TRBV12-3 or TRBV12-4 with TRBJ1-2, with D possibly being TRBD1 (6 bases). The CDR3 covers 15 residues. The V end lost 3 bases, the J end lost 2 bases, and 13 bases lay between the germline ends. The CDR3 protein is CASSFSNRVNYGYTF. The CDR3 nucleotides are TGTGCCAGCAGTTTCTCGAACAGGGTAAACTATGGCTACACCTTC.

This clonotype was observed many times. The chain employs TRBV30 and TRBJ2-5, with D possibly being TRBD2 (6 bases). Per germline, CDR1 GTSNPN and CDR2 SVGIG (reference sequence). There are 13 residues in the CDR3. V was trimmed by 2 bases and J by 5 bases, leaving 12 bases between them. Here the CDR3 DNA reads TGTGCCTGGAGTCCGGGACTCGGGGAGACCCAGTACTTC. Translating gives CAWSPGLGETQYF.

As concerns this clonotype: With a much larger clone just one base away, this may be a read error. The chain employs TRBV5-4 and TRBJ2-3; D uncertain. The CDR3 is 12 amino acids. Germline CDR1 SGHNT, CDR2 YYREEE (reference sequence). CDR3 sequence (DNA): TGTGTCAGCAGCCGTAGCACAGATACGCAGTATTTT. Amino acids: CVSSRSTDTQYF.

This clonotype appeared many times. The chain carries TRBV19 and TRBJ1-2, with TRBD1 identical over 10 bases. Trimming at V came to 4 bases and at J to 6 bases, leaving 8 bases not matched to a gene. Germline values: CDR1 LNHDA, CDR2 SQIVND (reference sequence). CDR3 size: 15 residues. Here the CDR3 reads CASSTATGGFDGYTF. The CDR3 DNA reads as TGTGCCAGTAGTACGGCGACAGGGGGCTTTGATGGCTACACCTTC. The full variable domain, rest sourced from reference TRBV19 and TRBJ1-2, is DGGITQSPKYLFRKEGQNVTLSCEQNLNHDAMYWYRQDPGQGLRLIYYSQIVNDFQKGDIAEGYSVSREKKESFPLTVTSAQKNPTAFYLCASSTATGGFDGYTFGSGTRLTVV.